This T cell receptor beta chain was profiled in a study of cytomegalovirus exposure and HLA in healthy donors. A note on this clone: The antigen is not known.

CDR1 is LNHDA, CDR2 SQIVND, per germline (reference sequence). The CDR3 loop spans 13 amino acids. The V end lost 0 bases, the J end lost 5 bases, and 5 bases lay between the germline ends. Findings of the study overall: The authors assumed roughly uniform sequencing depth across donors for presence/absence analyses. Researchers reportedly found TCR beta sequences accurately predicted most subjects' HLA-A and HLA-B alleles. TCR beta chain V- and J-gene trimming was linked, in a later analysis, to a missense variant in DCLRE1C.

Researchers ran the PCR with 60 Vbeta and 13 Jbeta primers. Produced via immunoSEQ multiplex PCR; TCRdb's table is partial and in-frame only. The profile covers approximately 140,000 clones, with around 72% appearing a single time and 1.8% taken by the ten largest. This chain links TRBV19 with TRBJ1-5; D is ambiguous. The sequence came from a woman between 40 and 55 years old in good health and CMV-seronegative. Sequences were obtained from PBMCs. CDR3 sequence reads: CASSIDRDQPQHF. CDR3 DNA: TGTGCCAGTAGTATAGATCGGGATCAGCCCCAGCATTTT.